These 26 T cell receptor beta chains share one sample of origin, sequenced in a study of cytomegalovirus exposure and HLA in healthy donors. Primers: 60 Vbeta forward and 13 Jbeta reverse. Only in-frame clones appear in the TCRdb table, and some are missing; sequencing was by immunoSEQ multiplex PCR. Here the sample spans about 200,000 clones, 70% to 80% being singletons. Sequencing was done on a sample of PBMCs. The source of these receptors is a woman aged 25 to 45 in good health and CMV-seronegative.

This clone was recorded once. This sequence joins TRBV30 and TRBJ2-7; D is possibly TRBD2 (7 bases). The V gene's germline CDR1 is GTSNPN and CDR2 SVGIG (reference sequence). The ends were cut back, 5 bases at V and 0 bases at J, with 11 bases in the middle. The CDR3 is made up of 13 amino acids. CDR3 region: CAWQAGASYEQYF. The CDR3 DNA reads as TGTGCCTGGCAGGCGGGGGCCTCCTACGAGCAGTACTTC.

The chain couples TRBV11-2 to TRBJ1-5; possibly TRBD1 for D (5 bases). The V and J ends lost 0 bases and 5 bases respectively, with 8 bases between them. Germline CDR1 is SGHAT and CDR2 is FQNNGV. There are 14 residues in the CDR3. The CDR3 is CASSLEGQYQPQHF. The CDR3 nucleotides read TGTGCCAGCAGCTTAGAAGGACAATATCAGCCCCAGCATTTT.

This clone was seen a few times. The J gene is TRBJ1-1, the V gene TRBV5-1, with 7 nucleotides matching TRBD1. CDR1 is SGHRS, CDR2 YFSETQ, per germline. Losses at the gene ends were 4 bases for V and 2 bases for J; bases not matched to a gene: 5. CDR3 length: 14 residues. The CDR3 region has the DNA TGCGCCAGCAGCACAGACAGGGCTAACACTGAAGCTTTCTTT. Protein: CASSTDRANTEAFF.

The V and J genes are TRBV15 and TRBJ2-1; D is perhaps TRBD2 (6 bases). Germline lookup yields CDR1 LNHNV and CDR2 YYDKDF (reference sequence). The CDR3 is 16 amino acids. The germline V and J ends were trimmed by 1 base and 0 bases, with 10 bases remaining between them. The CDR3 loop reads CATSRVDGSSYNEQFF. CDR3 DNA sequence: TGTGCCACCAGCAGAGTGGACGGGAGCTCCTACAATGAGCAGTTCTTC.

The V gene is TRBV2, the J gene TRBJ2-3; 7 bases match TRBD2. Germline V CDR1 and CDR2: SNHLY, FYNNEI. Germline trimming cut 1 base from V and 1 base from J; bases unmatched to any gene: 2. The CDR3 consists of 15 residues. Written as DNA, the CDR3 is TGTGCCAGCAGTGAAGACCGGGGGGGCACAGATACGCAGTATTTT. This gives the protein CASSEDRGGTDTQYF.

The V and J genes are TRBV7-8 and TRBJ2-7; 7 bases line up with TRBD2. Trimming took 1 base from V and 9 from J; bases not matched to a gene: 6. This CDR3 has 13 residues. Germline CDR1 and CDR2: SGHVS and FQNEAQ. CDR3 DNA: TGTGCCAGCAGCTTAGATGCAGGGAGGGTGCAGTACTTC. Translated, it gives CASSLDAGRVQYF. The variable domain in full, completed from reference TRBV7-8 and TRBJ2-7, reads GAGVSQSPRYKVAKRGQDVALRCDPISGHVSLFWYQQALGQGPEFLTYFQNEAQLDKSGLPSDRFFAERPEGSVSTLKIQRTQQEDSAVYLCASSLDAGRVQYFGPGTRLTVT.

The chain links TRBV2 to TRBJ2-1; 16 bases match TRBD2. After removal of 6 bases from V and 0 bases from J, the junction contained 5 bases not matched to a gene. Looked up from germline, CDR1 is SNHLY and CDR2 is FYNNEI. This CDR3 comprises 18 residues. DNA for the CDR3: TGTGCCAGCAGCGTGGGACTAGCGGGAGGGAGCTCCTACAATGAGCAGTTCTTC. Translated: CASSVGLAGGSSYNEQFF.

The chain joins TRBV10-3 to TRBJ2-5; 8 bases are a match to TRBD1. CDR3 length: 14 amino acids. The germline gives CDR1 ENHRY, CDR2 SYGVKD. Trimming took 6 bases from V and 5 from J; bases not matched to a gene: 8. The CDR3 region is CAISQQGAGETQYF. DNA for the CDR3: TGTGCCATCAGCCAGCAGGGGGCGGGGGAGACCCAGTACTTC.

This clone is a singleton in its sample. The chain has TRBV7-9 and TRBJ2-1; D unresolved. This CDR3 has 12 residues. Per the germline V gene, CDR1 is SEHNR and CDR2 is FQNEAQ (reference sequence). V dropped 1 base and J dropped 10 bases, with 8 bases sitting between them. The CDR3 protein is CASSLVPKEQFF. In DNA form, the CDR3 reads TGTGCCAGCAGCTTAGTCCCAAAAGAGCAGTTCTTC. Full variable domain (rest looked up from reference TRBV7-9 and TRBJ2-1): DTGVSQNPRHKITKRGQNVTFRCDPISEHNRLYWYRQTLGQGPEFLTYFQNEAQLEKSRLLSDRFSAERPKGSFSTLEIQRTEQGDSAMYLCASSLVPKEQFFGPGTRLTVL.

V usage is TRBV28 and J usage is TRBJ1-4, with 9 bases aligning to TRBD1. The V segment lost 3 bases and the J segment 3 bases; nucleotides outside the gene matches: 8. Germline CDR1 reads MDHEN; CDR2 reads SYDVKM. The CDR3 consists of 17 residues. This CDR3 is CASSFLPTGGPNEKLFF. CDR3 sequence (DNA): TGTGCCAGCAGTTTCCTACCCACAGGGGGCCCTAATGAAAAACTGTTTTTT. Full variable domain (remainder filled in from reference TRBV28 and TRBJ1-4): DVKVTQSSRYLVKRTGEKVFLECVQDMDHENMFWYRQDPGLGLRLIYFSYDVKMKEKGDIPEGYSVSREKKERFSLILESASTNQTSMYLCASSFLPTGGPNEKLFFGSGTQLSVL.

The chain joins TRBV7-2 to TRBJ2-3, with D possibly matching TRBD2 (6 bases). V lost 7 bases and J 5 bases, leaving 16 bases between the germline ends. This CDR3 is 14 amino acids long. The germline CDR1 and CDR2 sequences are SGHTA and FQGNSA. The DNA for the CDR3 is TGTGCCAGCAAGCGGGTCCCCAGAATAGATACGCAGTATTTT. This gives the protein CASKRVPRIDTQYF.

The chain carries TRBV5-4 and TRBJ1-2; possibly TRBD1 for D (5 bases). The CDR3 covers 11 residues. V lost 3 bases, J lost 8 bases, and 8 bases lay in between. CDR1 is SGHNT, CDR2 YYREEE, per germline (reference sequence). CDR3 in DNA: TGTGCCAGCAGCTGGGGCCTGGGCTACACCTTC. Its protein is CASSWGLGYTF.

CDR3 sequence: CASSELVSTEAFF. The CDR3 region has the DNA TGTGCCAGCAGTGAACTGGTTTCCACTGAAGCTTTCTTT. The chain links TRBV6-4 to TRBJ1-1; no reliable D call. V gave up 3 bases and J gave up 4 bases, with 9 bases separating them. Germline V gene lookup returns CDR1 MRHNA and CDR2 SNTAGT. The CDR3 sequence is 13 residues long.

V is TRBV28 and J is TRBJ2-7; 7 bases map to TRBD2. The CDR3 covers 16 residues. With V trimmed by 4 bases and J by 0 bases, 9 bases remained unmatched. CDR1 is MDHEN, CDR2 SYDVKM, per germline. CDR3 loop: CASSWDRGGSSYEQYF. The CDR3 nucleotides are TGTGCCAGCAGTTGGGACCGGGGCGGGAGCTCCTACGAGCAGTACTTC.

The gene calls are TRBV25-1 and TRBJ2-1; the D is unclear. The germline V gene encodes CDR1 MGHDK and CDR2 SYGVNS. The V end lost 4 bases, the J end lost 0 bases, and 13 bases lay between the germline ends. This CDR3 has 16 amino acids. In nucleotides, the CDR3 is TGTGCCAGCAGTGGAAGACTGTCGAGCTCCTACAATGAGCAGTTCTTC. This codes for CASSGRLSSSYNEQFF.

The chain has TRBV7-2 and TRBJ2-1, with D possibly TRBD2 on 6 matching bases. The CDR3 consists of 15 residues. V was trimmed by 1 base and J by 6 bases, leaving 13 bases between them. Germline assignment: CDR1 SGHTA and CDR2 FQGNSA. The CDR3: CASSLGNGRGNEQFF. In nucleotides, the CDR3 is TGTGCCAGCAGCTTAGGAAACGGGAGAGGCAATGAGCAGTTCTTC.

The table lists this clone with a count of one. The V gene is TRBV7-9, the J gene TRBJ1-2; D might be TRBD1 (5 bases). The CDR3 contains 13 residues. The germline gives CDR1 SEHNR, CDR2 FQNEAQ (reference sequence). Trimming shortened V by 0 bases and J by 5 bases, and 7 bases separated the two germline ends. CDR3 residues: CASSLAGGYGYTF. In DNA, the CDR3 is TGTGCCAGCAGCTTAGCGGGGGGGTATGGCTACACCTTC.

The chain is built from TRBV10-1 and TRBJ2-5; 7 bases map to TRBD1. Trimming took 4 bases from V and 5 from J; bases not matched to a gene: 4. This CDR3 spans 13 amino acids. Germline V CDR1 and CDR2: WNHNN, SYGVQD (reference sequence). Here the CDR3 reads CASSVGTAETQYF. DNA for the CDR3: TGCGCCAGCAGTGTTGGGACAGCGGAGACCCAGTACTTC.

The chain links TRBV7-3 to TRBJ1-1; a weak D match, TRBD1 (5 bases). Per the germline V gene, CDR1 is SGHTA and CDR2 is FQGTGA. The V end was cut by 10 bases, the J end by 6 bases, with 21 bases between. The CDR3 extends over 14 amino acids. The CDR3 DNA reads as TGTGCCATCAGGCTCAGGGACGGGAGGGCTGAAGCTTTCTTT. Translated: CAIRLRDGRAEAFF.

The chain has TRBV6-6 and TRBJ2-3; TRBD2 is a possible D gene (6 bases). CDR1 MNHNY and CDR2 SVGAGI come from the germline V gene (reference sequence). This CDR3 has 13 amino acids. V lost 9 bases and J 3 bases, leaving 13 bases between the germline ends. The CDR3 spells CASKEGSTDTQYF. In nucleotides, the CDR3 is TGTGCCAGTAAGGAGGGCTCGACAGATACGCAGTATTTT.

The rearrangement links TRBV28 to TRBJ1-6; unclear D gene. Per germline, CDR1 MDHEN and CDR2 SYDVKM. V shed 7 bases and J shed 0 bases, with 13 bases lying between them. The CDR3 loop spans 16 amino acids. The CDR3 spells CASILRVSSYNSPLHF. The CDR3 coding sequence is TGTGCCAGCATCCTGCGGGTTAGCTCCTATAATTCACCCCTCCACTTT.

This clone was seen just once. An end of the junction does not agree with germline; a read error may underlie this. The CDR3 bases are TGTGCCAGCAGTGGAGACCTAAATGGGGGCTACCCCTTC. Translated, it gives CASSGDLNGGYPF. This chain links TRBV2 with TRBJ1-2, with D possibly TRBD1 on 6 matching bases. The germline CDR1 and CDR2 sequences are SNHLY and FYNNEI. The CDR3 has 13 residues. Full variable domain (outside the CDR3, taken from reference TRBV2 and TRBJ1-2): EPEVTQTPSHQVTQMGQEVILRCVPISNHLYFYWYRQILGQKVEFLVSFYNNEISEKSEIFDDQFSVERPDGSNFTLKIRSTKLEDSAMYFCASSGDLNGGYPFGSGTRLTVV.

The V call is TRBV2, the J call TRBJ1-5; TRBD1 aligns across 7 bases. Germline values: CDR1 SNHLY, CDR2 FYNNEI. The CDR3 has 14 residues. The V segment lost 10 bases and the J segment 6 bases; nucleotides outside the gene matches: 12. The CDR3 loop is CATQRQGRGQPQHF. The CDR3 coding sequence is TGTGCCACCCAAAGACAGGGCCGCGGTCAGCCCCAGCATTTT.

In the case of this clone: One end of the junction is discordant with germline, which a read error may explain. J is TRBJ2-5 and V is TRBV5-4; D gene uncertain. Germline CDR1 SGHNT, CDR2 YYREEE (reference sequence). The length of the CDR3 is 12 residues. For the CDR3, the DNA is TGTGCCAGTAGCTCAACACAAGAGACCCAGTACTTC. Translated, it gives CASSSTQETQYF.

Here the CDR3 reads CASSQTGTGQGETQYF. CDR3 nucleotides: TGCGCCAGCAGCCAAACCGGGACAGGGCAAGGAGAGACCCAGTACTTC. The J gene is TRBJ2-5, the V gene TRBV4-1; 9 nucleotides line up with TRBD1. V shed 2 bases and J 4 bases; nucleotides not matched to a gene: 8. From germline, CDR1 is MGHRA and CDR2 YSYEKL. CDR3 size: 16 residues.

The sample holds a few counts of this clone. CDR3 amino acids: CASSPGTSGGYTF. CDR3 nucleotides: TGTGCCAGCAGCCCCGGGACATCTGGTGGCTACACCTTC. The rearrangement uses TRBV5-6 and TRBJ1-2; tentatively, D is TRBD1 (6 bases). V dropped 4 bases and J dropped 7 bases, with 14 bases sitting between them. CDR1 and CDR2 from the germline V gene are SGHDT and YYEEEE. The CDR3 is 13 residues long.